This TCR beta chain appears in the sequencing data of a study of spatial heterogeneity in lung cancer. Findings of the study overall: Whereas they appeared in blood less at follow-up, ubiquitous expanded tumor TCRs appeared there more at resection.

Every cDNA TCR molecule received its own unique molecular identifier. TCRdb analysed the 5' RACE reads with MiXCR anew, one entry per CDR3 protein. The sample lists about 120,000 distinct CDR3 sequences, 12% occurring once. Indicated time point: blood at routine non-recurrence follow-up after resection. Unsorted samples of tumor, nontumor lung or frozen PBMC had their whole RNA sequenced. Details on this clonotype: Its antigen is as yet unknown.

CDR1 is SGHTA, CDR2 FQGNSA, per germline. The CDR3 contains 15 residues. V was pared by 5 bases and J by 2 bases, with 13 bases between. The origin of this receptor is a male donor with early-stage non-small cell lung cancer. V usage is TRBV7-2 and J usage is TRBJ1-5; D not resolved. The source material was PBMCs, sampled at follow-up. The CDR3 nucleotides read TGTGCCAGCAGCAGTAACTGGGGAGGCAATCAGCCCCAGCATTTT. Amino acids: CASSSNWGGNQPQHF. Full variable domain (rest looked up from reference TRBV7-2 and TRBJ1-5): GAGVSQSPSNKVTEKGKDVELRCDPISGHTALYWYRQSLGQGLEFLIYFQGNSAPDKSGLPSDRFSAERTGGSVSTLTIQRTQQEDSAVYLCASSSNWGGNQPQHFGDGTRLSIL.